The subject of this entry is one T cell receptor (beta chain). Its antigen is not known. This CDR3 has 13 residues. V gave up 7 bases and J gave up 0 bases, with 9 bases separating them. Germline CDR1 MDHEN, CDR2 SYDVKM. Clones were sequenced by immunoSEQ multiplex PCR, and TCRdb holds only the in-frame ones, with some missing. The table lists around 100,000 clones, about 91% of them singletons, with around 0.58% in the top ten. These data originate in a study of OX40 agonist ivuxolimab in advanced cancers. Study information: Recorded diagnoses for dose-escalation patients were hepatocellular carcinoma, melanoma, renal cell or head and neck cancer.

Whole-study results and caveats: At 0.1 to 3.0 mg/kg and by week 6, clonal expansion occurred in CD4+ and CD8+ blood T cells. Expanded clones belonging to CD8+ T cells outnumbered, on average, those of CD4+. Some nonresponders likewise displayed low normalized T-cell clonal expansion.

This TCR derives from an adult with an advanced solid tumor such as melanoma, head and neck, liver or kidney cancer. Here the sequenced sample was CD4+ or CD8+ T cells sorted from blood, taken in a trial of the OX40 agonist ivuxolimab. This chain joins TRBV28 and TRBJ2-5, with unresolved D. The CDR3 sequence is CASTPADQETQYF. Written as DNA, the CDR3 is TGTGCCAGCACGCCGGCAGACCAAGAGACCCAGTACTTC.